The 24 T cell receptor beta chains given below trace back to one sample, sequenced in a study of blood T cell repertoires in COVID-19. Clones were read by immunoSEQ multiplex PCR, and TCRdb kept only the in-frame ones, dropping some. This table has roughly 80,000 clones, 84% appearing once. The sequenced sample was peripheral blood. The receptors here all came from a human donor in a cohort sampled during active COVID-19.

The V and J genes are TRBV30 and TRBJ1-3, with 7 bases lining up with TRBD1. The CDR3 runs to 17 residues. Germline-derived CDR1 and CDR2 are GTSNPN and SVGIG (reference sequence). V lost 2 bases and J lost 0; bases outside the gene matches: 10. The CDR3 nucleotides read TGTGCCTGGAGTTGGCCAGGGGGGCTGCACTCTGGAAACACCATATATTTT. Protein product: CAWSWPGGLHSGNTIYF.

The V gene is TRBV9, the J gene TRBJ2-2; 8 bases line up with TRBD2. The germline V gene encodes CDR1 SGDLS and CDR2 YYNGEE. Unmatched junction bases numbered 4, after V lost 4 bases and J lost 5 bases. The CDR3 extends over 14 amino acids. CDR3 sequence reads: CASSLGGGTGELFF. The CDR3 DNA follows: TGTGCCAGCAGCCTAGGCGGGGGGACCGGGGAGCTGTTTTTT.

V gene TRBV6-6 combines with J gene TRBJ2-7; 10 nucleotides align to TRBD1. The germline CDR1 and CDR2 sequences are MNHNY and SVGAGI (reference sequence). Trimming removed 2 bases from V and 2 bases from J; junction bases left unmatched: 0. The CDR3 has 14 amino acids. DNA of the CDR3: TGTGCCAGCAGTTACGGACAGGGGGCCTACGAGCAGTACTTC. This sequence encodes CASSYGQGAYEQYF.

CDR3 bases: TGTGCCAGCAGCAACGGACTAGGTCCCAAAAACATTCAGTACTTC. Translated, it gives CASSNGLGPKNIQYF. The rearrangement joins TRBV3-1 (or the pseudogene TRBV3-2) to TRBJ2-4; TRBD2 agrees at 7 bases. After removal of 5 bases from V and 2 bases from J, the junction contained 6 bases not matched to a gene. Germline assignment: CDR1 LGHDT and CDR2 YNNKEL (reference sequence). The CDR3 is made up of 15 amino acids.

The chain combines TRBV27 with TRBJ2-5; 10 nucleotides line up with TRBD1. Trimming removed 2 bases from V and 4 bases from J; junction bases left unmatched: 4. The CDR3 contains 15 residues. CDR1 is MNHEY, CDR2 SMNVEV, per germline (reference sequence). CDR3 sequence: CASSLGQGVGETQYF. In nucleotides, the CDR3 is TGTGCCAGCAGTTTAGGACAGGGGGTTGGAGAGACCCAGTACTTC.

The V and J genes are TRBV20-1 and TRBJ2-2, with 9 bases that match TRBD2. Trimming cost V 3 bases and J 2 bases; bases outside gene matches: 7. The CDR3 spans 16 residues. In germline, CDR1 is DFQATT, CDR2 SNEGSKA (reference sequence). The DNA of the CDR3 is TGCAGTGCTAGTTCAAGCGGGGGGACCAACACCGGGGAGCTGTTTTTT. It is translated as CSASSSGGTNTGELFF.

The J gene is TRBJ1-3, the V gene TRBV6-6; a possible D gene is TRBD1 (5 bases). The CDR3 sequence is 16 residues long. With 2 bases removed from V and 0 bases from J, the gap between germline ends came to 11 bases. The germline V gene has CDR1 MNHNY and CDR2 SVGAGI (reference sequence). The CDR3 spells CASSYPGTVSGNTIYF. The CDR3 DNA sequence: TGTGCCAGCAGTTACCCCGGGACTGTCTCTGGAAACACCATATATTTT.

The rearrangement links TRBV7-2 to TRBJ2-1, with 12 positions matching TRBD2. The CDR3 covers 16 residues. Trimming removed 2 bases from V and 7 bases from J; junction bases left unmatched: 6. Per the germline V gene, CDR1 is SGHTA and CDR2 is FQGNSA. CDR3 coding DNA: TGTGCCAGCAGCTTACAGACTAGCGGGAGTCGGAATGAGCAGTTCTTC. The encoded protein is CASSLQTSGSRNEQFF.

This chain joins TRBV4-1 and TRBJ2-5; D may be TRBD1 (5 bases). The CDR3 has 14 residues. V was pared by 4 bases and J by 0 bases, with 9 bases between. Germline values: CDR1 MGHRA, CDR2 YSYEKL. CDR3 amino acids: CASSRDRNQETQYF. The CDR3 DNA follows: TGCGCCAGCAGCCGCGACAGAAACCAAGAGACCCAGTACTTC.

The rearrangement links TRBV6-1 to TRBJ1-1; 8 nucleotides agree with TRBD1. The CDR3 covers 15 residues. V lost 2 bases to trimming and J lost 0 bases; unmatched junction nucleotides: 2. Germline assignment: CDR1 MNHNS and CDR2 SASEGT. In DNA, the CDR3 is TGTGCCAGCAGTGAAATGGGACAGGTGAACACTGAAGCTTTCTTT. Translated: CASSEMGQVNTEAFF.

This clone was counted only a few times. Here the CDR3 reads CASRPQGIAYNEQFF. The CDR3 DNA sequence: TGTGCCAGCAGACCACAGGGGATCGCCTACAATGAGCAGTTCTTC. V usage is TRBV2 and J usage is TRBJ2-1, with 7 nucleotides matching TRBD1. Trimming at V came to 6 bases and at J to 2 bases, leaving 7 bases not matched to a gene. The CDR3 runs to 15 residues. CDR1 is SNHLY and CDR2 is FYNNEI in the germline V gene.

This chain connects TRBV6-1 to TRBJ2-3, with 9 bases matching TRBD1. The CDR3 loop spans 16 amino acids. V lost 0 bases, J lost 7 bases, and 8 bases stayed unmatched. Germline V gene sequence: CDR1 MNHNS, CDR2 SASEGT. DNA for the CDR3: TGTGCCAGCAGTGAAGCCGTACAGGGGGCTTCAAATACGCAGTATTTT. It specifies CASSEAVQGASNTQYF.

With regard to this clone: The sample has other DNA sequences that encode this CDR3 too. V and J are TRBV19 and TRBJ2-7; the match to TRBD2 covers 9 bases. The CDR3 runs 13 residues. Per the germline V gene, CDR1 is LNHDA and CDR2 is SQIVND (reference sequence). The V segment lost 4 bases and the J segment 3 bases; nucleotides outside the gene matches: 1. CDR3 sequence (DNA): TGTGCCAGTAGTAGCGGGGGGGGCTACGAGCAGTACTTC. This gives the protein CASSSGGGYEQYF. Full variable domain (outside the CDR3, taken from reference TRBV19 and TRBJ2-7): DGGITQSPKYLFRKEGQNVTLSCEQNLNHDAMYWYRQDPGQGLRLIYYSQIVNDFQKGDIAEGYSVSREKKESFPLTVTSAQKNPTAFYLCASSSGGGYEQYFGPGTRLTVT.

The chain links TRBV5-1 to TRBJ2-1, with 8 bases identical to TRBD2. V gave up 2 bases and J gave up 6 bases; unmatched junction bases: 4. Germline loops: CDR1 SGHRS, CDR2 YFSETQ. This CDR3 spans 14 amino acids. The CDR3, as DNA: TGCGCCAGCAGCTTAAGAGCGGGAGTCAATGAGCAGTTCTTC. It encodes CASSLRAGVNEQFF.

V and J are TRBV5-4 and TRBJ2-7, with TRBD1 matching 7 bases. Looked up from germline, CDR1 is SGHNT and CDR2 is YYREEE (reference sequence). The CDR3 is 13 residues long. V trimming: 4 bases; J trimming: 2 bases; junction bases outside the gene matches: 3. Written as DNA, the CDR3 is TGTGCCAGCAGCCCGGGACAGACCTACGAGCAGTACTTC. This encodes CASSPGQTYEQYF.

This clone was counted ten times or more. V usage is TRBV15 and J usage is TRBJ2-1, with a possible D match to TRBD1 (6 bases). Germline V lookup: CDR1 LNHNV, CDR2 YYDKDF (reference sequence). The CDR3 totals 15 residues. V shed 5 bases and J shed 6 bases, with 17 bases lying between them. The CDR3 DNA sequence: TGTGCCACCAGCCATCCTCCTACAGGGCTCAATGAGCAGTTCTTC. Translated, it gives CATSHPPTGLNEQFF.

The V and J genes are TRBV5-1 and TRBJ1-4, with 7 nucleotides matching TRBD1. V lost 3 bases and J lost 3; bases outside the gene matches: 8. Germline-derived CDR1 and CDR2 are SGHRS and YFSETQ. CDR3 length: 16 residues. CDR3 bases: TGCGCCAGCAGCTCCGCTGACAGGGAAGCTAATGAAAAACTGTTTTTT. This encodes CASSSADREANEKLFF. Variable domain in full (rest from reference TRBV5-1 and TRBJ1-4): KAGVTQTPRYLIKTRGQQVTLSCSPISGHRSVSWYQQTPGQGLQFLFEYFSETQRNKGNFPGRFSGRQFSNSRSEMNVSTLELGDSALYLCASSSADREANEKLFFGSGTQLSVL.

This clone was detected only once. V is TRBV28 and J is TRBJ1-5, with TRBD1 matching over 7 bases. V was clipped by 5 bases and J by 0 bases; unmatched bases: 7. The CDR3 runs to 16 residues. CDR1 is MDHEN, CDR2 SYDVKM, per germline. Written as DNA, the CDR3 is TGTGCCAGCAGTCCCCGGACAGGAAGTAGCAATCAGCCCCAGCATTTT. It codes for CASSPRTGSSNQPQHF.

This clone was detected once. This rearrangement joins TRBV10-2 to TRBJ2-2, with 10 bases lining up with TRBD2. Germline-derived CDR1 and CDR2 are WSHSY and SAAADI. This CDR3 spans 16 amino acids. V shed 7 bases and J 6 bases; nucleotides not matched to a gene: 11. In nucleotides, the CDR3 is TGCGCCAGCAAGGAGCGGGGGGGCAGGCAGGCCGGGGAGCTGTTTTTT. This encodes CASKERGGRQAGELFF.

The J gene is TRBJ1-2, the V gene TRBV7-9, with TRBD1 matching over 7 bases. After removal of 2 bases from V and 5 bases from J, the junction contained 8 bases not matched to a gene. Germline CDR1 SEHNR, CDR2 FQNEAQ (reference sequence). The CDR3 has 15 amino acids. The CDR3 DNA reads as TGTGCCAGCAGCTTACAAGGGGGCGGCGGGTATGGCTACACCTTC. Residues: CASSLQGGGGYGYTF.

In its sample, this clone was seen once. The chain's CDR3 is CASSLTGAGANVLTF. The CDR3 DNA reads TGTGCCAGCAGCTTAACAGGGGCTGGGGCCAACGTCCTGACTTTC. The gene calls are TRBV5-4 and TRBJ2-6, with 7 bases aligning to TRBD1. The CDR3 extends over 15 amino acids. V lost 2 bases and J lost 2; bases outside the gene matches: 1. CDR1 and CDR2 (germline): SGHNT, YYREEE (reference sequence).

V usage is TRBV9 and J usage is TRBJ2-1; 8 nucleotides align to TRBD2. Germline CDR1 reads SGDLS; CDR2 reads YYNGEE. J gave up 2 bases and V 4 bases, and 8 bases lay outside the gene matches. There are 16 residues in the CDR3. CDR3 sequence: CASSPYSGSTYNEQFF. The CDR3 bases are TGTGCCAGCAGCCCTTACAGCGGGAGCACCTACAATGAGCAGTTCTTC.

The rearrangement links TRBV2 to TRBJ2-5; possible D gene TRBD2, 6 bases. The CDR3 loop spans 14 amino acids. CDR1 is SNHLY, CDR2 FYNNEI, per germline. The ends were cut back, 6 bases at V and 1 base at J, with 12 bases in the middle. CDR3 protein: CASRTARGQETQYF. The CDR3 nucleotides are TGTGCCAGCAGGACGGCGCGGGGCCAAGAGACCCAGTACTTC.

The rearrangement joins TRBV5-1 to TRBJ2-5; 7 positions agree with TRBD1. CDR1 SGHRS and CDR2 YFSETQ come from the germline V gene. V gave up 3 bases and J gave up 2 bases; unmatched junction bases: 7. There are 15 residues in the CDR3. The CDR3 protein is CASSWASTGQETQYF. The CDR3 DNA reads as TGCGCCAGCAGCTGGGCCTCGACAGGGCAAGAGACCCAGTACTTC.